A single sample gave rise to the 6 T cell receptor beta chains below, sequenced in a study of HIV-infected patients and healthy controls. TCRdb independently ran MiXCR on the 5' RACE reads; one entry per CDR3 protein. The sample shows about 64,000 distinct CDR3 sequences, less than 20% of them seen only once. The sequenced sample consisted of CD4+ T cells from blood. All receptors come from a human donor in good health.

The chain recombines TRBV3-1 with TRBJ2-7; either TRBD1 or TRBD2 may supply D (5 bases each). V lost 6 bases and J lost 0, with 15 bases in between. CDR3 length: 15 residues. CDR1 and CDR2 from the germline V gene are LGHDT and YNNKEL (reference sequence). The CDR3 spells CASSLRRQGSYEQYF. Here the CDR3 DNA reads TGTGCCAGCAGTCTGCGGAGGCAGGGCTCCTACGAGCAGTACTTC.

This clonotype was seen many times. V usage is TRBV29-1 and J usage is TRBJ2-5; no reliable D call. Trimming took off 2 bases at V and 5 bases at J, with 9 bases between the two ends. Germline V lookup: CDR1 SQVTM, CDR2 ANQGSEA. The CDR3 is 12 residues long. In nucleotides, the CDR3 is TGCAGCGTTGAACGCTTGGGGGAGACCCAGTACTTC. Protein sequence: CSVERLGETQYF.

This clonotype was found many times. The V call is TRBV29-1, the J call TRBJ1-4; TRBD1 might be the D (6 bases). Trimming took 7 bases from V and 7 from J, leaving 19 bases between them. Germline CDR1 and CDR2: SQVTM and ANQGSEA. This CDR3 has 14 residues. The CDR3 reads CSAAAGTTVEKLFF. The CDR3 nucleotides read TGCAGCGCCGCAGCCGGGACAACGGTTGAAAAACTGTTTTTT.

The sample holds a few counts of this clonotype. The chain uses TRBV19 and TRBJ2-5; TRBD2 matches 9 bases. The CDR3 spans 16 residues. CDR1 is LNHDA, CDR2 SQIVND, per germline (reference sequence). V trimming: 2 bases; J trimming: 1 base; junction bases outside the gene matches: 5. CDR3 DNA: TGTGCCAGTAGTATAACAGCTAGCGGGATCCAAGAGACCCAGTACTTC. This encodes CASSITASGIQETQYF.

The chain joins TRBV3-1 to TRBJ1-2; D unresolved. The CDR3 covers 15 residues. Trimming took off 5 bases at V and 5 bases at J, with 18 bases between the two ends. The germline V gene has CDR1 LGHDT and CDR2 YNNKEL (reference sequence). CDR3 in amino acids: CASSYDGLNLYGYTF. In DNA, the CDR3 is TGTGCCAGCAGCTACGATGGACTGAATCTTTATGGCTACACCTTC.

This clonotype was counted only a few times. The chain recombines TRBV20-1 with TRBJ1-1; 8 bases align to TRBD1. CDR3 size: 15 residues. The junction had 4 bases not matched to a gene; V was cut back by 0 bases and J by 1 base. Germline V gene lookup returns CDR1 DFQATT and CDR2 SNEGSKA (reference sequence). CDR3 protein: CSAREPTGGNTEAFF. The CDR3 nucleotides read TGCAGTGCTAGAGAACCAACAGGGGGGAACACTGAAGCTTTCTTT.